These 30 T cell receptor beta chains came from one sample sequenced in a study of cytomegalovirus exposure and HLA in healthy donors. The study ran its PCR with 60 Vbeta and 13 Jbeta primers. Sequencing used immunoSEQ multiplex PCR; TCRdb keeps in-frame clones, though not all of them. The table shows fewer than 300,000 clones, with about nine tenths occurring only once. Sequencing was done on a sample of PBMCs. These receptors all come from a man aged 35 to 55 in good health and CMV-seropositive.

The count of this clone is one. In nucleotides, the CDR3 is TGTGCCAGTAGTCTCCAACCATTAGCGGAGAAAGAGACCCAGTACTTC. Its translation is CASSLQPLAEKETQYF. The V gene is TRBV19, the J gene TRBJ2-5, with D possibly TRBD2 on 6 matching bases. Trimming shortened V by 5 bases and J by 3 bases, and 19 bases separated the two germline ends. The CDR3 totals 16 residues. CDR1 is LNHDA and CDR2 is SQIVND in the germline V gene (reference sequence).

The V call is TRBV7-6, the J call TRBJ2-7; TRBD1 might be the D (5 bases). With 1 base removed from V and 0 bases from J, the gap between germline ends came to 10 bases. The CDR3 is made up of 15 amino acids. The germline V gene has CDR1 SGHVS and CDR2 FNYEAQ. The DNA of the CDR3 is TGTGCCAGCAGCTTAGTCCTAGGGGCCTCCTACGAGCAGTACTTC. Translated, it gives CASSLVLGASYEQYF.

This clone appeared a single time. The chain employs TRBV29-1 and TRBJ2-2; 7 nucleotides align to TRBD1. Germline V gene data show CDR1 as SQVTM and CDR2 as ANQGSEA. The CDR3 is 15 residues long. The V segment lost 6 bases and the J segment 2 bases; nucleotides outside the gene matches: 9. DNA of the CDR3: TGCAGCGTCGCAAGACAGGGAGTTAACACCGGGGAGCTGTTTTTT. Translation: CSVARQGVNTGELFF.

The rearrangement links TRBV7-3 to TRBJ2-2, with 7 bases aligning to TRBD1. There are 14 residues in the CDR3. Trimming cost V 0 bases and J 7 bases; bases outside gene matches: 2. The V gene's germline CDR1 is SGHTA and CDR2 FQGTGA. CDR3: CASSLTQGIGELFF. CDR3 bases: TGTGCCAGCAGCTTAACACAGGGGATCGGGGAGCTGTTTTTT. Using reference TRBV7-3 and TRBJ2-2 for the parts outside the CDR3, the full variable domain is GAGVSQTPSNKVTEKGKYVELRCDPISGHTALYWYRQSLGQGPEFLIYFQGTGAADDSGLPNDRFFAVRPEGSVSTLKIQRTERGDSAVYLCASSLTQGIGELFFGEGSRLTVL.

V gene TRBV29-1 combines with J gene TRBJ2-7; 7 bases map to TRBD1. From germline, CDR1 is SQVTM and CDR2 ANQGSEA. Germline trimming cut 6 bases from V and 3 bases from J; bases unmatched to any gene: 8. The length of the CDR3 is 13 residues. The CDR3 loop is CSVLPGQNYEQYF. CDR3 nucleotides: TGCAGCGTCCTCCCGGGACAGAACTACGAGCAGTACTTC.

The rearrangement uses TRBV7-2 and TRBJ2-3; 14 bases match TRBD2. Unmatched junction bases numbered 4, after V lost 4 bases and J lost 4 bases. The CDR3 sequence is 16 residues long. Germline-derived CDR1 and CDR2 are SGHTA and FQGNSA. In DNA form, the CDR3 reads TGTGCCAGCAGCTCCAGACTAGCGGGAGGGCCAGATACGCAGTATTTT. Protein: CASSSRLAGGPDTQYF.

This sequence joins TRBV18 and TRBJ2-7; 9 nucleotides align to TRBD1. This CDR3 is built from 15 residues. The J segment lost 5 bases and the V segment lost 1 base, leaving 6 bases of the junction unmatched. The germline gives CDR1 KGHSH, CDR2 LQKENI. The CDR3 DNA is TGTGCCAGCTCACCACTTACCACAGGGGGCGACGAGCAGTACTTC. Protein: CASSPLTTGGDEQYF.

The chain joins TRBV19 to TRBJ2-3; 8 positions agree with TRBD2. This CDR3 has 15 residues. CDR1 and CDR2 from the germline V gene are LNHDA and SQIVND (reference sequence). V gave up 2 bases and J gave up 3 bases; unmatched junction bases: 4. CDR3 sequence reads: CASSIWGGRTDTQYF. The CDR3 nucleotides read TGTGCCAGTAGTATATGGGGCGGGAGGACAGATACGCAGTATTTT. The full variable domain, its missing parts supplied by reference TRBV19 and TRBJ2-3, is DGGITQSPKYLFRKEGQNVTLSCEQNLNHDAMYWYRQDPGQGLRLIYYSQIVNDFQKGDIAEGYSVSREKKESFPLTVTSAQKNPTAFYLCASSIWGGRTDTQYFGPGTRLTVL.

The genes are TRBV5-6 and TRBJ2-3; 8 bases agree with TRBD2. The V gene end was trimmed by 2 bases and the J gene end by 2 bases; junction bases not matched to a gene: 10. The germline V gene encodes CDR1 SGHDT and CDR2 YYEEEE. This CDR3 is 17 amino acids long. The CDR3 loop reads CASSLAGVPLATDTQYF. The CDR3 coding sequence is TGTGCCAGCAGCTTAGCGGGAGTACCCCTAGCCACAGATACGCAGTATTTT. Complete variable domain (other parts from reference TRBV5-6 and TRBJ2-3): DAGVTQSPTHLIKTRGQQVTLRCSPKSGHDTVSWYQQALGQGPQFIFQYYEEEERQRGNFPDRFSGHQFPNYSSELNVNALLLGDSALYLCASSLAGVPLATDTQYFGPGTRLTVL.

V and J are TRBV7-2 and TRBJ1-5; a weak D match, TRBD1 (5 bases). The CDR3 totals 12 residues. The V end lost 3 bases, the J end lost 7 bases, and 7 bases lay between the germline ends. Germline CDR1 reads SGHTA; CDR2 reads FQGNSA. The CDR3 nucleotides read TGTGCCAGCAGCTTCCAGGGACAGCCCCAGCATTTT. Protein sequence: CASSFQGQPQHF.

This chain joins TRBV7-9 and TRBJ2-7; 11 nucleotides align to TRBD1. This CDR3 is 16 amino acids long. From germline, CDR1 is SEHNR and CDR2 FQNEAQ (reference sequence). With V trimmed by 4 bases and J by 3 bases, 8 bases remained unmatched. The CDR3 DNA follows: TGTGCCAGCAGCTCTGGACAGGGGGCAGTTGGCTACGAGCAGTACTTC. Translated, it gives CASSSGQGAVGYEQYF.

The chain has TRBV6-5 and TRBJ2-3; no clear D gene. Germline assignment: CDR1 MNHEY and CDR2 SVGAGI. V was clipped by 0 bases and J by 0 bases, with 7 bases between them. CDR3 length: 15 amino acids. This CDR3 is CASSYSVSSTDTQYF. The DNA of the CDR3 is TGTGCCAGCAGTTACTCTGTTTCTAGCACAGATACGCAGTATTTT.

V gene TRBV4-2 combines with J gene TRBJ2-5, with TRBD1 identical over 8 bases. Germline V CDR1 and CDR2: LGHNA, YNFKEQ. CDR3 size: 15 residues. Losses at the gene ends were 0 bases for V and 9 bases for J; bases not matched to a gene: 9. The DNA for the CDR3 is TGTGCCAGCAGCCAAGAGGGGACAGGAGAAAGGGCCCAGTACTTC. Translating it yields CASSQEGTGERAQYF.

The CDR3 DNA reads as TGTGCCAGCACTCAGGACAGGGGGCCACAAGAGACCCAGTACTTC. Its translation is CASTQDRGPQETQYF. The chain carries TRBV2 and TRBJ2-5; TRBD1 agrees at 11 bases. In germline, CDR1 is SNHLY, CDR2 FYNNEI. The CDR3 is made up of 15 amino acids. V trimming: 7 bases; J trimming: 2 bases; junction bases outside the gene matches: 6. Drawing the rest from reference TRBV2 and TRBJ2-5, the complete variable domain is EPEVTQTPSHQVTQMGQEVILRCVPISNHLYFYWYRQILGQKVEFLVSFYNNEISEKSEIFDDQFSVERPDGSNFTLKIRSTKLEDSAMYFCASTQDRGPQETQYFGPGTRLLVL.

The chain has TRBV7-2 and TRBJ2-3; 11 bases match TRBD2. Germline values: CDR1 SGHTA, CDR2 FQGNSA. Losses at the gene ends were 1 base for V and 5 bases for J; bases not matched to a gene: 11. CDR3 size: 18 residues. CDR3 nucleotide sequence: TGTGCCAGCAGCTTAGGGCCACGGGGTAGCGGGAGGGTAGATACGCAGTATTTT. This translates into CASSLGPRGSGRVDTQYF.

CDR3 loop: CASGSLGLAGRKFF. CDR3 in DNA: TGTGCTAGTGGTTCGTTGGGACTAGCGGGCCGGAAGTTCTTC. The chain has TRBV12-5 and TRBJ2-1; TRBD2 matches at 12 bases. Losses at the gene ends were 4 bases for V and 14 bases for J; bases not matched to a gene: 9. This CDR3 region has 14 residues. CDR1 LGHNT and CDR2 FRNRAP come from the germline V gene.

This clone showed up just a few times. CDR3 coding DNA: TGTGCCAGCAGTGAATATGCCGGAGGACGGGAGCAGTTCTTC. The encoded protein is CASSEYAGGREQFF. The chain combines TRBV6-1 with TRBJ2-1; tentatively, D is TRBD2 (5 bases). Germline V lookup: CDR1 MNHNS, CDR2 SASEGT. The CDR3 totals 14 residues. V was cut by 2 bases and J by 10 bases, with 15 bases left in between.

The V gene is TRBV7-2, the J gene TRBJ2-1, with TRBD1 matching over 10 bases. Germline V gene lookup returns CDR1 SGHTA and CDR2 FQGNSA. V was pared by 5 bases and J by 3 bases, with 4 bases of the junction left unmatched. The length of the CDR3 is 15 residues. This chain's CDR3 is CASSRDRGGYNEQFF. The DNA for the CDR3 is TGTGCCAGCAGCCGGGACAGGGGAGGCTACAATGAGCAGTTCTTC.

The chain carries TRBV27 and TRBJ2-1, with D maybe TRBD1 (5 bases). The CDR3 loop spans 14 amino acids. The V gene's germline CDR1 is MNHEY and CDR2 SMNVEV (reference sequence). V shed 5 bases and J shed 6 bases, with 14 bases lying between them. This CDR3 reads CASSLRDSANEQFF. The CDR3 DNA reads TGTGCCAGCAGTCTCAGAGACAGTGCCAATGAGCAGTTCTTC.

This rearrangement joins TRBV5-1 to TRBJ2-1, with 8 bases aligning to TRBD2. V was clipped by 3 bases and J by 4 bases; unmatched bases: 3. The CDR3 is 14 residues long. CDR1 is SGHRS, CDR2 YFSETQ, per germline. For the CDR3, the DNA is TGCGCCAGCAGCTCTACTAGCGGATACAATGAGCAGTTCTTC. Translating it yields CASSSTSGYNEQFF.

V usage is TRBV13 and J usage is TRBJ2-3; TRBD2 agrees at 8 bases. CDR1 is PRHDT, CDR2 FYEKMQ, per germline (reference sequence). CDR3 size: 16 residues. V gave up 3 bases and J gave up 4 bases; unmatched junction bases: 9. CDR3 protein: CASSFSGLGGADTQYF. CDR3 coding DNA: TGTGCCAGCAGCTTTAGCGGTCTCGGGGGGGCAGATACGCAGTATTTT. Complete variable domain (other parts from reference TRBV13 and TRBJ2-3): AAGVIQSPRHLIKEKRETATLKCYPIPRHDTVYWYQQGPGQDPQFLISFYEKMQSDKGSIPDRFSAQQFSDYHSELNMSSLELGDSALYFCASSFSGLGGADTQYFGPGTRLTVL.

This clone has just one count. The CDR3, as DNA: TGTGCCAGCAGCCCCCCCGACAGGAGCTCCTACAATGAGCAGTTCTTC. This sequence encodes CASSPPDRSSYNEQFF. The chain carries TRBV9 and TRBJ2-1; D might be TRBD1 (6 bases). The V and J ends lost 4 bases and 0 bases respectively, with 14 bases between them. The germline CDR1 and CDR2 sequences are SGDLS and YYNGEE. CDR3 length equals 16 residues.

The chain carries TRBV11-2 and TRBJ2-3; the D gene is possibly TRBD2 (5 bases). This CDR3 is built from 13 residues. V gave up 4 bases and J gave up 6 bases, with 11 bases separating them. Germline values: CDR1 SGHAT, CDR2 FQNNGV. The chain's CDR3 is CASSYSWEDTQYF. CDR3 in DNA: TGTGCCAGCAGCTACTCTTGGGAGGATACGCAGTATTTT. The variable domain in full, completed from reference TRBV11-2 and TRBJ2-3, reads EAGVAQSPRYKIIEKRQSVAFWCNPISGHATLYWYQQILGQGPKLLIQFQNNGVVDDSQLPKDRFSAERLKGVDSTLKIQPAKLEDSAVYLCASSYSWEDTQYFGPGTRLTVL.

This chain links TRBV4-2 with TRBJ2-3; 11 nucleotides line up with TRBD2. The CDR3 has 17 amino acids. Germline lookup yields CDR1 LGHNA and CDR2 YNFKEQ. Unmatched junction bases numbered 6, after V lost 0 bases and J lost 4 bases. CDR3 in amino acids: CASSQDIAGGGADTQYF. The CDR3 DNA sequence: TGTGCCAGCAGCCAAGATATAGCGGGAGGGGGGGCAGATACGCAGTATTTT.

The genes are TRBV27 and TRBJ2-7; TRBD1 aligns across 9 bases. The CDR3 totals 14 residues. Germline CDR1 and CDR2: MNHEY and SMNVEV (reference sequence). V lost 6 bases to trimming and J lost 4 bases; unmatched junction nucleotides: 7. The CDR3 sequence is CASSSGTGIYEQYF. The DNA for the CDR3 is TGTGCCAGCAGCTCCGGGACAGGGATATACGAGCAGTACTTC.

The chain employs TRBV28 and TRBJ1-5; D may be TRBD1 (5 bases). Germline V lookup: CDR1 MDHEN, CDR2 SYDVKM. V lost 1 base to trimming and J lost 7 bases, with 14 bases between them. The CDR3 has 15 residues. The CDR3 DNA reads TGTGCCAGCAGTTTATTACGGGGGGGTATACAGCCCCAGCATTTT. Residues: CASSLLRGGIQPQHF.

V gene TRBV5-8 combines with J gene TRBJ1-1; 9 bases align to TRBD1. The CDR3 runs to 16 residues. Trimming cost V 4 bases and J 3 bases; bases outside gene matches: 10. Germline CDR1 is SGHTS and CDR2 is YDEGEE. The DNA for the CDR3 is TGTGCCAGCAGCCCCTGGGGGGACAGGGTGGACACTGAAGCTTTCTTT. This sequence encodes CASSPWGDRVDTEAFF.

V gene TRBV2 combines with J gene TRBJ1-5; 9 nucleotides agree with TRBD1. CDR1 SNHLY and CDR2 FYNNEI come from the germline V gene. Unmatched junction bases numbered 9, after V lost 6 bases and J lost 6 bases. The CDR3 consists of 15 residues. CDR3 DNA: TGTGCCAGCAGACGACCGGGACAGGGCGTTCAGCCCCAGCATTTT. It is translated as CASRRPGQGVQPQHF.

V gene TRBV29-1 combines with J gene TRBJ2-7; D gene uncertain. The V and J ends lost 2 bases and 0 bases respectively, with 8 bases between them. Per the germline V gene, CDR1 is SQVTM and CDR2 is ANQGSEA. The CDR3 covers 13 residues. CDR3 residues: CSVERSSSYEQYF. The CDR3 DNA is TGCAGCGTTGAACGGTCGAGCTCCTACGAGCAGTACTTC.

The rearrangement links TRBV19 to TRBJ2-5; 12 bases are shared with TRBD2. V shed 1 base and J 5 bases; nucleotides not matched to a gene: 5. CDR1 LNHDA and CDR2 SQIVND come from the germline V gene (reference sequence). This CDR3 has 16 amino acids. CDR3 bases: TGTGCCAGTAGTATAGCCCGGACTAGCGGGACGGAGACCCAGTACTTC. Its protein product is CASSIARTSGTETQYF.